This TCR beta chain was obtained from a study of T cell repertoires in cytomegalovirus infection. General study results and limits: It was HLA-C-restricted CMV-specific TCR beta clonotypes that dominated the response ex vivo.

The CDR3 runs 12 residues. Looked up from germline, CDR1 is SEHNR and CDR2 is FQNEAQ (reference sequence). The V and J ends lost 1 base and 10 bases respectively, with 8 bases between them. A remark on this clonotype: The antigen remains unidentified.

TCRdb re-derived calls from the reads in MiXCR, one entry per CDR3 protein. The table includes some 480,000 distinct CDR3 sequences, roughly a third detected once. The sample here was cultured PBMCs, taken from culture after CMV antigen stimulation. This rearrangement joins TRBV7-9 to TRBJ2-1; D not resolved. The source of this sequence is a human donor in good health (CMV status not recorded). Some clones in this sample may be carry-over from other donors' samples. CDR3 nucleotides: TGTGCCAGCAGCTTAGATCGGCGGGAGCAGTTCTTC. This encodes CASSLDRREQFF.